This T cell receptor (beta chain) was obtained from a study of blood T cell repertoires in COVID-19. In the study overall: T cells, B-cell-depleted T cells, or PBMCs supplied cDNA or gDNA.

Profiled with immunoSEQ multiplex PCR; TCRdb holds only in-frame clones, not every one. The sample yields 300,000 to 350,000 clones, about 90% seen once. The CDR3 contains 10 residues. Germline V gene sequence: CDR1 SGHTS, CDR2 YDEGEE. Trimming pared 10 bases from V and 9 bases from J, leaving 8 bases between. Participants' reported clinical history set cohort assignment. The chain carries TRBV5-8 and TRBJ1-6; TRBD1 might be the D (5 bases). This receptor was taken from a young man who had recovered from COVID-19. Source material: PBMCs or T cells enriched from blood (not recorded which). CDR3 residues: CAGQGSPLHF. In DNA, the CDR3 is TGTGCCGGCCAGGGTTCACCCCTCCACTTT.